This T cell receptor beta chain derives from a study of shared clonotypes between healthy human individuals. Overall study findings and caveats: Only blood samples were collected, and tissue repertoires likely differ. Enrolling few donors narrowed the genetic and exposure-history diversity that was represented.

An assay was performed, and its level was deep. Assay used: immunoSEQ multiplex PCR; TCRdb lists only in-frame clones, some missing. Among about half a million clones listed, almost 80% were seen once. This CDR3 spans 13 amino acids. Looked up from germline, CDR1 is GTSNPN and CDR2 is SVGIG (reference sequence). V lost 5 bases and J lost 0, with 8 bases in between. The sample holds many counts of this clone. What it binds is unknown. What was sequenced was PBMCs. The chain employs TRBV30 and TRBJ1-3; D call uncertain. The receptor's source is a woman aged 35 to 49 in good health. Some clones in this sample may be carry-over from other donors' samples. As DNA, the CDR3 is TGTGCCTGGCACATATTCTCTGGAAACACCATATATTTT. As protein: CAWHIFSGNTIYF.